The 25 T cell receptor beta chains given below trace back to one sample, sequenced in a study of blood T cell repertoires in COVID-19. Clones were sequenced by immunoSEQ multiplex PCR, and TCRdb holds only the in-frame ones, with some missing. The sample records about 110,000 clones, 88% being singletons. The sample taken for sequencing was peripheral blood. The receptors come from a human donor in a cohort sampled during active COVID-19.

V usage is TRBV6-5 and J usage is TRBJ1-1; 8 bases fit TRBD1. With V trimmed by 6 bases and J by 2 bases, 5 bases remained unmatched. The CDR3 sequence is 14 residues long. Per the germline V gene, CDR1 is MNHEY and CDR2 is SVGAGI. The CDR3 DNA follows: TGTGCCAGCAGGGACAGGGTGAAAAACACTGAAGCTTTCTTT. Encoded protein: CASRDRVKNTEAFF.

The chain links TRBV7-9 to TRBJ2-1, with TRBD2 matching 11 bases. Germline CDR1 and CDR2: SEHNR and FQNEAQ (reference sequence). J was trimmed by 8 bases and V by 1 base; bases with no gene match: 10. The CDR3 is made up of 17 amino acids. CDR3 nucleotides: TGTGCCAGCAGCTTAGAGATGGGACTAGCGGTGAGGGATGAGCAGTTCTTC. This codes for CASSLEMGLAVRDEQFF. The full variable domain, completed using reference TRBV7-9 and TRBJ2-1, is DTGVSQNPRHKITKRGQNVTFRCDPISEHNRLYWYRQTLGQGPEFLTYFQNEAQLEKSRLLSDRFSAERPKGSFSTLEIQRTEQGDSAMYLCASSLEMGLAVRDEQFFGPGTRLTVL.

The genes are TRBV7-2 and TRBJ2-1; unclear D gene. Looked up from germline, CDR1 is SGHTA and CDR2 is FQGNSA. The ends were cut back, 5 bases at V and 2 bases at J, with 13 bases in the middle. The CDR3 sequence is 15 residues long. This CDR3 is CASSPRVSTYNEQFF. The CDR3 bases are TGTGCCAGCAGCCCCCGGGTCTCAACCTACAATGAGCAGTTCTTC.

The CDR3 DNA is TGTGCCAGCAGCCATAACAGAAGACAGGGGGCCTACAATGAGCAGTTCTTC. It is translated as CASSHNRRQGAYNEQFF. The rearrangement uses TRBV3-1 (or the pseudogene TRBV3-2) and TRBJ2-1; 9 bases line up with TRBD1. J lost 2 bases, V lost 3 bases, and 8 bases had no gene match. In germline, CDR1 is LGHDT, CDR2 YNNKEL (reference sequence). The CDR3 is 17 amino acids.

This clone has only one observation. The rearrangement links TRBV15 to TRBJ2-6; D perhaps matches TRBD1 (6 bases). V shed 1 base and J shed 2 bases, with 12 bases lying between them. This CDR3 contains 17 residues. Germline CDR1 and CDR2: LNHNV and YYDKDF (reference sequence). The CDR3: CATSRVLRGTGANVLTF. For the CDR3, the DNA is TGTGCCACCAGCAGAGTCCTCAGGGGAACTGGGGCCAACGTCCTGACTTTC.

The rearrangement joins TRBV19 to TRBJ2-3, with a tentative D call TRBD2 (6 bases). There are 17 residues in the CDR3. Trimming shortened V by 10 bases and J by 6 bases, and 29 bases separated the two germline ends. CDR1 and CDR2 (germline): LNHDA, SQIVND (reference sequence). The CDR3 spells CAIAKASGRRAGDTQYF. In DNA form, the CDR3 reads TGTGCCATTGCAAAAGCGTCTGGGCGGAGGGCCGGGGATACGCAGTATTTT. The whole variable domain, filled in from reference TRBV19 and TRBJ2-3, reads DGGITQSPKYLFRKEGQNVTLSCEQNLNHDAMYWYRQDPGQGLRLIYYSQIVNDFQKGDIAEGYSVSREKKESFPLTVTSAQKNPTAFYLCAIAKASGRRAGDTQYFGPGTRLTVL.

The chain has TRBV6-6 and TRBJ1-2; 11 bases align to TRBD1. J was trimmed by 5 bases and V by 5 bases; bases with no gene match: 7. This CDR3 comprises 15 residues. Germline CDR1 reads MNHNY; CDR2 reads SVGAGI (reference sequence). DNA for the CDR3: TGTGCCAGCAGTGGCCGGACAGGGGGCCGTTATGGCTACACCTTC. Its protein product is CASSGRTGGRYGYTF.

For this clone: Other DNA sequences within the sample encode an identical CDR3. The chain joins TRBV3-1 (or the pseudogene TRBV3-2) to TRBJ1-5; 7 nucleotides align to TRBD1. From germline, CDR1 is LGHDT and CDR2 YNNKEL (reference sequence). With V trimmed by 4 bases and J by 2 bases, 2 bases remained unmatched. The CDR3 loop spans 14 amino acids. The CDR3: CASSRTGGNQPQHF. The CDR3 coding sequence is TGTGCCAGCAGCCGCACAGGGGGCAATCAGCCCCAGCATTTT.

The rearrangement joins TRBV24-1 to TRBJ2-5; the D gene is possibly TRBD1 (5 bases). Per the germline V gene, CDR1 is KGHDR and CDR2 is SFDVKD. Trimming pared 3 bases from V and 9 bases from J, leaving 13 bases between. The CDR3 is 13 residues long. The CDR3 loop reads CATSDIRVGAQYF. CDR3 DNA sequence: TGTGCCACCAGTGATATACGGGTAGGGGCCCAGTACTTC.

This clone was picked up one time. The chain has TRBV15 and TRBJ1-1; maybe TRBD1 (5 bases). In germline, CDR1 is LNHNV, CDR2 YYDKDF (reference sequence). Trimming took 0 bases from V and 8 from J, leaving 16 bases between them. The CDR3 spans 15 residues. The CDR3 reads CATSRDNAGRREAFF. The CDR3 bases are TGTGCCACCAGCAGAGATAATGCAGGGCGTCGAGAAGCTTTCTTT. The complete variable domain, with remaining parts taken from reference TRBV15 and TRBJ1-1, reads DAMVIQNPRYQVTQFGKPVTLSCSQTLNHNVMYWYQQKSSQAPKLLFHYYDKDFNNEADTPDNFQSRRPNTSFCFLDIRSPGLGDTAMYLCATSRDNAGRREAFFGQGTRLTVV.

The rearrangement links TRBV18 to TRBJ2-7, with TRBD1 identical over 11 bases. The J segment lost 6 bases and the V segment lost 8 bases, leaving 9 bases of the junction unmatched. The CDR3 is 14 residues long. Germline-derived CDR1 and CDR2 are KGHSH and LQKENI. The CDR3 region has the DNA TGTGCCAGCCGGAAACCGGGACAGGGGGTCGAGCAGTACTTC. It translates to CASRKPGQGVEQYF.

V is TRBV4-1 and J is TRBJ1-3; D remains unclear. V lost 0 bases and J lost 2, with 2 bases in between. This CDR3 is built from 13 residues. The germline V gene has CDR1 MGHRA and CDR2 YSYEKL. The CDR3 DNA is TGCGCCAGCAGCCAAGACACTGGAAACACCATATATTTT. Translating it yields CASSQDTGNTIYF.

The chain is built from TRBV3-1 (or the pseudogene TRBV3-2) and TRBJ1-4; D ambiguous. Germline CDR1 LGHDT, CDR2 YNNKEL (reference sequence). The CDR3 runs to 12 residues. Trimming removed 2 bases from V and 8 bases from J, with 6 bases in between. CDR3: CASSQFSEKLFF. Here the CDR3 DNA reads TGTGCCAGCAGCCAATTTTCGGAAAAACTGTTTTTT.

The V gene is TRBV27, the J gene TRBJ2-3, with TRBD2 matching over 7 bases. The CDR3 extends over 15 amino acids. The J segment lost 1 base and the V segment lost 0 bases, leaving 1 base of the junction unmatched. CDR1 is MNHEY, CDR2 SMNVEV, per germline (reference sequence). DNA of the CDR3: TGTGCCAGCAGTTTATCCCTAGCGGGCACAGATACGCAGTATTTT. It is translated as CASSLSLAGTDTQYF.

The rearrangement uses TRBV6-5 and TRBJ2-3; the D gene is possibly TRBD2 (5 bases). The CDR3 has 14 amino acids. Trimming shortened V by 7 bases and J by 6 bases, and 17 bases separated the two germline ends. CDR1 and CDR2 (germline): MNHEY, SVGAGI. The CDR3, as DNA: TGTGCCAGCATGGACTCCAGGAAGGAGGATACGCAGTATTTT. Its translation is CASMDSRKEDTQYF.

This clone was seen only a few times. This chain connects TRBV27 to TRBJ2-1; D perhaps matches TRBD2 (6 bases). CDR1 and CDR2 from the germline V gene are MNHEY and SMNVEV (reference sequence). Trimming cost V 6 bases and J 0 bases, with 9 bases left between them. CDR3 length equals 14 residues. For the CDR3, the DNA is TGTGCCAGCAGCCGGGGGAGCTCCTACAATGAGCAGTTCTTC. Its translation is CASSRGSSYNEQFF.

This clone was detected once. CDR3 protein: CASSLGLGTGNEQFF. Here the CDR3 DNA reads TGTGCCAGCAGCTTAGGACTAGGGACAGGGAATGAGCAGTTCTTC. The rearrangement links TRBV11-2 to TRBJ2-1; 9 positions agree with TRBD1. Unmatched junction bases numbered 5, after V lost 1 base and J lost 7 bases. Germline CDR1 and CDR2: SGHAT and FQNNGV. CDR3 length: 15 residues.

The chain links TRBV6-6 to TRBJ1-5; 8 nucleotides agree with TRBD1. Looked up from germline, CDR1 is MNHNY and CDR2 is SVGAGI (reference sequence). Trimming removed 5 bases from V and 6 bases from J; junction bases left unmatched: 9. CDR3 size: 15 residues. CDR3 bases: TGTGCCAGCAGTCCCGGACAGGGAGGGAGTCAGCCCCAGCATTTT. It translates to CASSPGQGGSQPQHF.

The V gene is TRBV7-2, the J gene TRBJ1-5; no clear D. Trimming stripped 5 bases from V and 7 bases from J, with 18 bases between. The CDR3 runs to 15 residues. Germline V gene lookup returns CDR1 SGHTA and CDR2 FQGNSA. The CDR3 region is CASSPRPGDGQPQHF. The CDR3 DNA reads as TGTGCCAGCAGCCCTCGACCCGGGGATGGGCAGCCCCAGCATTTT.

The chain links TRBV18 to TRBJ2-3; 9 positions match TRBD2. The V segment lost 0 bases and the J segment 4 bases; nucleotides outside the gene matches: 5. This CDR3 has 16 residues. The V gene's germline CDR1 is KGHSH and CDR2 LQKENI. CDR3 nucleotide sequence: TGTGCCAGCTCACCACCTAGCGGGAGTGCCCCAGATACGCAGTATTTT. It encodes CASSPPSGSAPDTQYF.

This sequence joins TRBV2 and TRBJ2-3; TRBD1 matches 8 bases. The junction had 3 bases not matched to a gene; V was cut back by 7 bases and J by 3 bases. CDR3 length: 13 amino acids. Germline CDR1 SNHLY, CDR2 FYNNEI. This CDR3 reads CASTRGRTDTQYF. CDR3 nucleotides: TGTGCCAGCACCAGGGGGCGGACAGATACGCAGTATTTT.

Only a few counts were recorded for this clone. The genes are TRBV12-5 and TRBJ2-1; a possible D gene is TRBD2 (5 bases). Germline values: CDR1 LGHNT, CDR2 FRNRAP. With 0 bases removed from V and 2 bases from J, the gap between germline ends came to 11 bases. This CDR3 region has 16 residues. The CDR3 loop reads CASGLVVGNTYNEQFF. The CDR3 DNA reads TGTGCTAGTGGTTTGGTCGTCGGGAACACCTACAATGAGCAGTTCTTC.

The V gene is TRBV4-1, the J gene TRBJ1-1; no clear D. The CDR3 covers 17 residues. CDR1 and CDR2 (germline): MGHRA, YSYEKL. With 4 bases removed from V and 2 bases from J, the gap between germline ends came to 20 bases. The CDR3 nucleotides read TGCGCCAGCAGCCCTCTTGATTTGGTAACATCCAACACTGAAGCTTTCTTT. Translation gives CASSPLDLVTSNTEAFF.

The J gene is TRBJ2-7, the V gene TRBV6-5; D uncertain. The CDR3 runs 14 residues. Trimming removed 2 bases from V and 3 bases from J, with 11 bases in between. Germline assignment: CDR1 MNHEY and CDR2 SVGAGI. Here the CDR3 reads CASSYLKPGYEQYF. The CDR3, as DNA: TGTGCCAGCAGTTACCTTAAACCGGGCTACGAGCAGTACTTC.

DNA of the CDR3: TGCGCCAGCAGCATGGGACTAGCGGGGGGGCATGAGACCCAGTACTTC. Translation gives CASSMGLAGGHETQYF. The rearrangement joins TRBV5-1 to TRBJ2-5, with 16 positions matching TRBD2. This CDR3 comprises 16 residues. V shed 4 bases and J 5 bases; nucleotides not matched to a gene: 5. Germline V lookup: CDR1 SGHRS, CDR2 YFSETQ.